The T cell receptor beta chain described here comes from a study of shared clonotypes between healthy human individuals. Study results and limitations: Generation of non-shared clonotypes was less probable than generation of clonotypes shared by all four donors.

The V gene lost 10 bases and the J gene lost 0 bases, with 5 bases spanning the gap. The V gene's germline CDR1 is SGHAT and CDR2 FQNNGV. The CDR3 sequence is 11 residues long. CD45RO-negative CD8 cells positively selected for CCR7 made up the naive population, which excluded terminally differentiated effector memory CD45RA+ cells. Using immunoSEQ multiplex PCR, the repertoire was profiled, and TCRdb retains in-frame clones only, with some absent. The repertoire includes hundreds of thousands of clones, about 98% of them detected once, and approximately 0.3% sits in the top ten. To note about this clone: The antigen is unknown.

This receptor was identified in a man aged 25-40 years in good health. The source material was naive CD8+ T cells sorted from blood. The chain uses TRBV11-2 and TRBJ2-3, with unresolved D. The CDR3 region has the DNA TGTGCCACGGGTAGCACAGATACGCAGTATTTT. Its protein product is CATGSTDTQYF.